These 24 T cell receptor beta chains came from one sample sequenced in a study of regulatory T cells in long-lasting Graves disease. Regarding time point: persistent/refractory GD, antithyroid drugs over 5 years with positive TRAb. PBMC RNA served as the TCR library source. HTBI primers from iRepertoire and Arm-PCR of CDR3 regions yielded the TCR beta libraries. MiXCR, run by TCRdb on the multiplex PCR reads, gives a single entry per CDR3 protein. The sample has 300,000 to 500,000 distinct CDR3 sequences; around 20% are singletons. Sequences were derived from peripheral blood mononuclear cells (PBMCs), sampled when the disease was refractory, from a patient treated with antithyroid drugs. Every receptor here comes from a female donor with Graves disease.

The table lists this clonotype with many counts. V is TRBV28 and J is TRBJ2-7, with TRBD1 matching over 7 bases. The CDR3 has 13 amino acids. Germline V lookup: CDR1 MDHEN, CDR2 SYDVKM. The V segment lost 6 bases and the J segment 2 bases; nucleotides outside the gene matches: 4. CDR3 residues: CASRGQTTYEQYF. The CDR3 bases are TGTGCCAGCAGGGGACAGACCACCTACGAGCAGTACTTC.

The CDR3 loop is CATGGAGRVPQHF. In DNA, the CDR3 is TGTGCCACCGGGGGTGCAGGACGGGTGCCCCAGCATTTT. This chain connects TRBV15 to TRBJ1-5; perhaps TRBD1 as D (5 bases). Germline CDR1 LNHNV, CDR2 YYDKDF (reference sequence). CDR3 length equals 13 residues. Deletions cut 8 bases from V and 9 bases from J, with 17 bases between.

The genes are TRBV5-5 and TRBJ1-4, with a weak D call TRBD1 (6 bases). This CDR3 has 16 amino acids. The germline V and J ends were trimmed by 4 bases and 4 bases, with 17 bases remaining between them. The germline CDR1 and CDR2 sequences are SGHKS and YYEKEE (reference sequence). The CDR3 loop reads CASSPPGQPINEKLFF. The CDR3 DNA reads TGTGCCAGCAGCCCGCCCGGACAGCCAATTAATGAAAAACTGTTTTTT.

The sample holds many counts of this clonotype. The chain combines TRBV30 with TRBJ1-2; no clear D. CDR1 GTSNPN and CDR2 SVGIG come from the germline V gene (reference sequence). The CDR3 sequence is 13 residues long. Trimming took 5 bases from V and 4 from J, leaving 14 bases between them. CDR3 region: CAWAREAAYGYTF. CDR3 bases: TGTGCCTGGGCTCGGGAGGCAGCCTATGGCTACACCTTC.

This chain's CDR3 is CASSLLGSMNTEAFF. The CDR3 region has the DNA TGCGCCAGCAGCTTGCTGGGGAGCATGAACACTGAAGCTTTCTTT. The V gene is TRBV5-1, the J gene TRBJ1-1; D is unresolved. The CDR3 extends over 15 amino acids. The V gene lost 1 base and the J gene lost 0 bases, with 10 bases spanning the gap. The germline gives CDR1 SGHRS, CDR2 YFSETQ.

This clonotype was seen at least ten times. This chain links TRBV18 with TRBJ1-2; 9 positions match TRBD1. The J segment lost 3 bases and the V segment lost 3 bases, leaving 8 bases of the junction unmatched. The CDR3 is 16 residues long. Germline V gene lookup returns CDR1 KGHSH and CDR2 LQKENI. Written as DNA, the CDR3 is TGTGCCAGCTCACCCCCGCTGGGACAGGGCGACTATGGCTACACCTTC. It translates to CASSPPLGQGDYGYTF.

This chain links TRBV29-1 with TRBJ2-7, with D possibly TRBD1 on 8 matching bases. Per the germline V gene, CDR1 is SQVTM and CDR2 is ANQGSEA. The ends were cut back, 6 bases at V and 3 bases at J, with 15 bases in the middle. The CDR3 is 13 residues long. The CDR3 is CSVTGGGYYEQYF. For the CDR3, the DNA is TGCAGCGTCACAGGGGGGGGGTACTACGAGCAGTACTTC.

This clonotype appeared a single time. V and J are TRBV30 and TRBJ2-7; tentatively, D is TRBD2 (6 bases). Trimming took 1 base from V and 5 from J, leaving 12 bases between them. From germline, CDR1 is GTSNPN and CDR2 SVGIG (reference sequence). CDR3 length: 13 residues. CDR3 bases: TGTGCCTGGAGTGATAGGGGAGGCGACGAGCAGTACTTC. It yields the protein CAWSDRGGDEQYF.

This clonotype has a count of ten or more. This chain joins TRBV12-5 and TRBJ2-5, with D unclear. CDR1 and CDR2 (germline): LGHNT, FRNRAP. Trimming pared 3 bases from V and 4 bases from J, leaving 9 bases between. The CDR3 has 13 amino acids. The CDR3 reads CASGFSARETQYF. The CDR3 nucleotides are TGTGCTAGTGGTTTCTCCGCTCGAGAGACCCAGTACTTC.

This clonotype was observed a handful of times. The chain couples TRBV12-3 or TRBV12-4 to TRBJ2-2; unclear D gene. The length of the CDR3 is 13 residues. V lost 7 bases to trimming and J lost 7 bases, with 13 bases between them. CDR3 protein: CASIPGPGGELFF. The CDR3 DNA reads TGTGCCAGCATCCCGGGTCCTGGCGGGGAGCTGTTTTTT.

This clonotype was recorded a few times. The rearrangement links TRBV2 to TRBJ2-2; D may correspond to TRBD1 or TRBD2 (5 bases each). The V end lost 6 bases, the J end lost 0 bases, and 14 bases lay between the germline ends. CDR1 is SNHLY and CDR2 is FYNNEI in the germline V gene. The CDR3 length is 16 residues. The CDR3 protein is CASRGPGRSNTGELFF. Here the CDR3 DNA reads TGTGCCAGCAGAGGCCCGGGACGGTCGAACACCGGGGAGCTGTTTTTT.

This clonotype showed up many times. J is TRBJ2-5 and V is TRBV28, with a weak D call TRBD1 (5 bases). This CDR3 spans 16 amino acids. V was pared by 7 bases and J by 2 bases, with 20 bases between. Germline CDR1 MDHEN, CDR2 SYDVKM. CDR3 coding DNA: TGTGCCAGCAAAAAACGATTCAGGACACCTCAAGAGACCCAGTACTTC. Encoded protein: CASKKRFRTPQETQYF.

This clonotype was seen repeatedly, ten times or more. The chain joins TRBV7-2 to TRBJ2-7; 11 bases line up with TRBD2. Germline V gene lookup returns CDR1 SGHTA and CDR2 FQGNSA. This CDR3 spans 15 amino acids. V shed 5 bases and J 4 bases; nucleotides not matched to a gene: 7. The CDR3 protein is CASSAGLAALYEQYF. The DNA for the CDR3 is TGTGCCAGCAGCGCGGGACTAGCGGCCCTGTACGAGCAGTACTTC.

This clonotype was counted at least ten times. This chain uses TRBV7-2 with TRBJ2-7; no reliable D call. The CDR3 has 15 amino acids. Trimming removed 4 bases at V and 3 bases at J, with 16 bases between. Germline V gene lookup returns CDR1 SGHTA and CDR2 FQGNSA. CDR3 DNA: TGTGCCAGCAGCTCATCGGCCGCATTTAACTACGAGCAGTACTTC. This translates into CASSSSAAFNYEQYF.

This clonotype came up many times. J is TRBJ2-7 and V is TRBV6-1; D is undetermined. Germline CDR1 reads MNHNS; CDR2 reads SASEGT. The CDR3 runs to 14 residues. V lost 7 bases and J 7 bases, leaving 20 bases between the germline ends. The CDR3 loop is CASTSPWWATEQYF. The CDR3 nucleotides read TGTGCCAGCACATCTCCTTGGTGGGCTACGGAGCAGTACTTC.

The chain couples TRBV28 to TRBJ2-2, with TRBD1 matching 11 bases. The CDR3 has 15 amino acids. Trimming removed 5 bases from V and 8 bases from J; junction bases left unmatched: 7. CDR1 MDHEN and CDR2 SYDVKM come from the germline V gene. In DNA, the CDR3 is TGTGCCAGCAGTGGACAGGGGGCCTGGGTGGGGGAGCTGTTTTTT. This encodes CASSGQGAWVGELFF.

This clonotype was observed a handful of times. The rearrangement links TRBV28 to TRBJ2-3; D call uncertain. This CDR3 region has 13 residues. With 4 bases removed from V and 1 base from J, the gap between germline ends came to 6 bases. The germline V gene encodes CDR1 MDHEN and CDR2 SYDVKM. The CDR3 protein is CASSWAGTDTQYF. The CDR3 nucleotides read TGTGCCAGCAGTTGGGCAGGCACAGATACGCAGTATTTT.

CDR3: CASSLAGGSTNIQYF. CDR3 nucleotides: TGTGCCAGCAGTCTAGCGGGCGGTTCTACAAACATTCAGTACTTC. The J gene is TRBJ2-4, the V gene TRBV6-1; 8 nucleotides align to TRBD2. Germline V CDR1 and CDR2: MNHNS, SASEGT. V trimming: 5 bases; J trimming: 6 bases; junction bases outside the gene matches: 9. This CDR3 has 15 residues.

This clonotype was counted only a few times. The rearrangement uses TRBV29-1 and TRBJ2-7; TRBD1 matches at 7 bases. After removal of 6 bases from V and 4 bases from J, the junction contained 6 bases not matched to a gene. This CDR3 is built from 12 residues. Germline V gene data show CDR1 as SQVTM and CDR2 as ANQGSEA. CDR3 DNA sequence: TGCAGCGTCCGGGACAGTGTTTACGAGCAGTACTTC. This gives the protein CSVRDSVYEQYF.

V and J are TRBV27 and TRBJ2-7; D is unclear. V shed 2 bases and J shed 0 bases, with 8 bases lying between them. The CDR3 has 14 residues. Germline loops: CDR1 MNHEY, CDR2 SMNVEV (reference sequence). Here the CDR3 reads CASSLKWSSYEQYF. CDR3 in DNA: TGTGCCAGCAGTTTAAAGTGGAGCTCCTACGAGCAGTACTTC.

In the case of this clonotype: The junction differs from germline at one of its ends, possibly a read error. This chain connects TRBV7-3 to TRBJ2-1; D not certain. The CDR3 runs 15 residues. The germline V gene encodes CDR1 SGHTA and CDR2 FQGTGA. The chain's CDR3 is CASSLTVSSYNEQFF. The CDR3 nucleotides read TGTGCCAGCAGCCTAACTGTAAGCTCCTACAATGAGCAGTTCTTC.

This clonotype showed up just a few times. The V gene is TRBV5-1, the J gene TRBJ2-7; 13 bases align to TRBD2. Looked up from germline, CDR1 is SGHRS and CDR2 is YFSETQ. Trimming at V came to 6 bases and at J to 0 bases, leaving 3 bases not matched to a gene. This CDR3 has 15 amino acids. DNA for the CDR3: TGCGCCAGCACCCGGACTAGCGGGAGCTCCTACGAGCAGTACTTC. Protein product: CASTRTSGSSYEQYF.

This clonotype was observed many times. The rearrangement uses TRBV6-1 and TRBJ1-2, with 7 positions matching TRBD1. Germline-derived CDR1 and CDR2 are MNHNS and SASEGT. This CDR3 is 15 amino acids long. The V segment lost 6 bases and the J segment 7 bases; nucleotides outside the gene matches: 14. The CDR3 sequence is CASSRAFTGDAGYTF. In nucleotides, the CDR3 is TGTGCCAGCAGCAGAGCCTTTACAGGGGATGCTGGCTACACCTTC.

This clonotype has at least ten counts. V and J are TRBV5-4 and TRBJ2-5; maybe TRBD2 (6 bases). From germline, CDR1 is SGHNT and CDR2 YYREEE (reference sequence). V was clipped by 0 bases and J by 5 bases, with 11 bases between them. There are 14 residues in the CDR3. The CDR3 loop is CASSLAGSVETQYF. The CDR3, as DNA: TGTGCCAGCAGCTTGGCCGGGAGCGTTGAGACCCAGTACTTC.